Below, 24 T cell receptor beta chains from the same sample are listed, as sequenced in a study of cytomegalovirus exposure and HLA in healthy donors. The PCR employed 60 Vbeta primers together with 13 Jbeta primers. Sequencing used immunoSEQ multiplex PCR; TCRdb keeps in-frame clones, though not all of them. The profile shows 150,000 to 200,000 clones, roughly 78% of them singletons. The sequencing input was PBMCs. These receptors all come from a man between 40 and 49 years old in good health and CMV-seronegative.

This rearrangement joins TRBV5-8 to TRBJ2-3, with D possibly being TRBD2 (6 bases). This CDR3 contains 15 residues. Trimming stripped 4 bases from V and 3 bases from J, with 15 bases between. Germline V CDR1 and CDR2: SGHTS, YDEGEE. As DNA, the CDR3 is TGTGCCAGCAGCGATCCCGGGAGAAGGACAGATACGCAGTATTTT. The encoded protein is CASSDPGRRTDTQYF.

In this sample, this clone turned up a few times. The chain links TRBV6-1 to TRBJ2-3; unclear D gene. Germline-derived CDR1 and CDR2 are MNHNS and SASEGT. V lost 3 bases and J lost 0, with 10 bases in between. The CDR3 covers 15 residues. In DNA form, the CDR3 reads TGTGCCAGCAGTGATCCTCGAGCTAGCACAGATACGCAGTATTTT. This encodes CASSDPRASTDTQYF.

The rearrangement joins TRBV13 to TRBJ2-1; D might be TRBD2 (6 bases). This CDR3 has 14 amino acids. CDR1 is PRHDT and CDR2 is FYEKMQ in the germline V gene (reference sequence). Trimming pared 2 bases from V and 6 bases from J, leaving 11 bases between. The CDR3 DNA sequence: TGTGCCAGCAGCTTACCGGGAGAGGGCAATGAGCAGTTCTTC. It yields the protein CASSLPGEGNEQFF.

The rearrangement joins TRBV11-3 to TRBJ2-7, with D possibly matching TRBD1 (6 bases). Trimming shortened V by 5 bases and J by 2 bases, and 13 bases separated the two germline ends. This CDR3 region has 14 residues. CDR1 SGHNT and CDR2 YENEEA come from the germline V gene. The CDR3 region is CASSPPEGAYEQYF. The CDR3 DNA follows: TGTGCCAGCAGCCCACCAGAGGGGGCCTACGAGCAGTACTTC.

The rearrangement joins TRBV11-3 to TRBJ2-5; 7 positions match TRBD1. The CDR3 loop spans 14 amino acids. Trimming removed 5 bases from V and 5 bases from J; junction bases left unmatched: 8. The V gene's germline CDR1 is SGHNT and CDR2 YENEEA. The CDR3 coding sequence is TGTGCCAGCAGCCCTACAGGGGTGGGGGAGACCCAGTACTTC. It specifies CASSPTGVGETQYF.

The chain links TRBV5-1 to TRBJ2-5, with 8 bases lining up with TRBD2. The J segment lost 1 base and the V segment lost 0 bases, leaving 5 bases of the junction unmatched. The CDR3 extends over 16 amino acids. Per germline, CDR1 SGHRS and CDR2 YFSETQ. DNA of the CDR3: TGCGCCAGCAGCTTGGCCCGTCTAGCGGGCCAAGAGACCCAGTACTTC. Protein sequence: CASSLARLAGQETQYF.

J is TRBJ1-3 and V is TRBV18; D may be TRBD1 (5 bases). Trimming stripped 6 bases from V and 7 bases from J, with 13 bases between. This CDR3 comprises 13 residues. From germline, CDR1 is KGHSH and CDR2 LQKENI. The CDR3 DNA follows: TGTGCCAGCTCCCTCAGGGATTGGAACACCATATATTTT. This translates into CASSLRDWNTIYF. The full variable domain, rest sourced from reference TRBV18 and TRBJ1-3, is NAGVMQNPRHLVRRRGQEARLRCSPMKGHSHVYWYRQLPEEGLKFMVYLQKENIIDESGMPKERFSAEFPKEGPSILRIQQVVRGDSAAYFCASSLRDWNTIYFGEGSWLTVV.

In its sample, this clone was seen a few times. The chain recombines TRBV6-1 with TRBJ2-7; 9 bases map to TRBD2. CDR1 is MNHNS, CDR2 SASEGT, per germline. V gave up 4 bases and J gave up 2 bases; unmatched junction bases: 9. This CDR3 is 16 amino acids long. CDR3 sequence reads: CASSGAGGPNTYEQYF. The CDR3, as DNA: TGTGCCAGCAGTGGGGCGGGGGGGCCAAATACCTACGAGCAGTACTTC.

This clone was seen a handful of times. The chain links TRBV5-7 to TRBJ1-2, with TRBD1 as a possible D gene (6 bases). TRBV5-7 is classed as an ORF, of uncertain function. Between the trimmed V and J ends, which lost 0 bases and 6 bases, there was a span of 15 bases. The CDR3 loop spans 15 amino acids. The CDR3 region has the DNA TGTGCCAGCAGCTTGGCCAAGGGGGAAGGCGATGGCTACACCTTC. As protein: CASSLAKGEGDGYTF.

The rearrangement links TRBV28 to TRBJ2-2, with 10 bases aligning to TRBD2. Germline trimming cut 6 bases from V and 6 bases from J; bases unmatched to any gene: 10. The CDR3 contains 16 residues. Germline V gene sequence: CDR1 MDHEN, CDR2 SYDVKM. The CDR3 DNA follows: TGTGCCAGCAGCACACCTAGCGGGAGTTTTTCCGGGGAGCTGTTTTTT. It codes for CASSTPSGSFSGELFF. The complete variable domain, with remaining parts taken from reference TRBV28 and TRBJ2-2, reads DVKVTQSSRYLVKRTGEKVFLECVQDMDHENMFWYRQDPGLGLRLIYFSYDVKMKEKGDIPEGYSVSREKKERFSLILESASTNQTSMYLCASSTPSGSFSGELFFGEGSRLTVL.

The chain carries TRBV4-3 and TRBJ2-3; tentative D call: TRBD1 (6 bases). The ends were cut back, 2 bases at V and 2 bases at J, with 17 bases in the middle. The V gene's germline CDR1 is LGHNA and CDR2 YSLEER. The CDR3 runs to 17 residues. The CDR3 nucleotides are TGCGCCAGCAGCCAAAACAGGGTGACTCCGCACACAGATACGCAGTATTTT. Translation: CASSQNRVTPHTDTQYF.

The chain combines TRBV6-5 with TRBJ2-7; 8 nucleotides align to TRBD1. Per germline, CDR1 MNHEY and CDR2 SVGAGI. Trimming removed 2 bases from V and 2 bases from J; junction bases left unmatched: 5. The CDR3 runs to 15 residues. CDR3 in amino acids: CASSYGSGGTYEQYF. Here the CDR3 DNA reads TGTGCCAGCAGTTACGGGTCAGGGGGCACCTACGAGCAGTACTTC.

This clone has more than one count but fewer than ten. This chain links TRBV2 with TRBJ1-2; 9 nucleotides line up with TRBD1. Looked up from germline, CDR1 is SNHLY and CDR2 is FYNNEI. The CDR3 contains 13 residues. Trimming took 5 bases from V and 4 from J; bases not matched to a gene: 2. Here the CDR3 DNA reads TGTGCCAGCAGTCCGGGACAGGGCTATGGCTACACCTTC. Translated, it gives CASSPGQGYGYTF.

In this sample, this clone turned up a few times. The rearrangement links TRBV4-2 to TRBJ2-1; D gene unclear. Trimming cost V 0 bases and J 5 bases, with 11 bases left between them. The CDR3 length is 15 residues. Germline V gene data show CDR1 as LGHNA and CDR2 as YNFKEQ. The CDR3 region has the DNA TGTGCCAGCAGCCAAGATGGAACGGAGAACAATGAGCAGTTCTTC. It translates to CASSQDGTENNEQFF.

This chain uses TRBV2 with TRBJ2-3, with TRBD2 matching 9 bases. Germline V gene data show CDR1 as SNHLY and CDR2 as FYNNEI. With 6 bases clipped from V and 3 bases from J, the junction kept 7 bases outside the gene matches. The CDR3 has 15 residues. The CDR3 region is CASRISGSRTDTQYF. The CDR3 DNA reads as TGTGCCAGCAGGATTAGCGGGAGTCGGACAGATACGCAGTATTTT.

The chain uses TRBV7-9 and TRBJ2-7; D is ambiguous. The V gene lost 4 bases and the J gene lost 0 bases, with 16 bases spanning the gap. From germline, CDR1 is SEHNR and CDR2 FQNEAQ (reference sequence). This CDR3 is built from 16 residues. CDR3 sequence: CASSSHRNRSSYEQYF. CDR3 DNA: TGTGCCAGCAGCTCTCACCGCAACAGAAGCTCCTACGAGCAGTACTTC.

This clone was seen only once. Its ends do not fully match the called genes, so a read error is possible. The V and J genes are TRBV7-2 and TRBJ2-4; TRBD2 aligns across 8 bases. Germline V gene sequence: CDR1 SGHTA, CDR2 FQGNSA. The CDR3 totals 15 residues. The CDR3: CASSLVPGLVNSQYF. CDR3 bases: TGTGCCAGCAGCTTAGTTCCGGGACTAGTAAACAGTCAGTACTTC.

V and J are TRBV29-1 and TRBJ2-7; 12 bases match TRBD2. The CDR3 is 15 amino acids. V shed 5 bases and J 4 bases; nucleotides not matched to a gene: 9. CDR1 and CDR2 from the germline V gene are SQVTM and ANQGSEA. CDR3 in amino acids: CSVSGTSGLLYEQYF. Written as DNA, the CDR3 is TGCAGCGTTTCCGGGACTAGCGGGCTACTATACGAGCAGTACTTC.

V usage is TRBV7-2 and J usage is TRBJ2-3; 14 bases map to TRBD2. The CDR3 is 15 amino acids. Germline V gene lookup returns CDR1 SGHTA and CDR2 FQGNSA. V lost 5 bases, J lost 9 bases, and 7 bases stayed unmatched. The CDR3 loop reads CASSPGTSGSSTQYF. The DNA of the CDR3 is TGTGCCAGCAGCCCGGGGACTAGCGGGAGTAGCACGCAGTATTTT.

The V and J genes are TRBV7-2 and TRBJ2-7; 12 bases are shared with TRBD2. CDR3 size: 14 residues. Germline V gene data show CDR1 as SGHTA and CDR2 as FQGNSA. The trim removed 3 bases at V and 7 bases at J, leaving 4 bases unmatched. DNA for the CDR3: TGTGCCAGCAGCTTTCTGACTAGCGGGAGTGAGCAGTACTTC. The encoded protein is CASSFLTSGSEQYF.

The rearrangement uses TRBV5-1 and TRBJ2-7; 12 nucleotides match TRBD1. The V gene end was trimmed by 0 bases and the J gene end by 7 bases; junction bases not matched to a gene: 8. CDR1 and CDR2 from the germline V gene are SGHRS and YFSETQ. This CDR3 is built from 16 residues. The CDR3 DNA sequence: TGCGCCAGCAGCTTGGCCACCGGGACAGGGGGCCGGGAGCAGTACTTC. It is translated as CASSLATGTGGREQYF.

A single count supports this clone. This chain uses TRBV11-1 with TRBJ1-1; D remains ambiguous. This CDR3 has 14 amino acids. Per germline, CDR1 SGHAT and CDR2 FQDESV (reference sequence). Deletions cut 4 bases from V and 4 bases from J, with 13 bases between. CDR3: CASSSRLLGTEAFF. The CDR3 DNA is TGTGCCAGCAGCTCTCGACTGTTGGGCACTGAAGCTTTCTTT. The full variable domain, with the rest looked up from reference TRBV11-1 and TRBJ1-1, is EAEVAQSPRYKITEKSQAVAFWCDPISGHATLYWYRQILGQGPELLVQFQDESVVDDSQLPKDRFSAERLKGVDSTLKIQPAELGDSAMYLCASSSRLLGTEAFFGQGTRLTVV.

V is TRBV27 and J is TRBJ2-3; 12 bases are shared with TRBD2. This CDR3 is 16 amino acids long. V lost 7 bases, J lost 5 bases, and 10 bases stayed unmatched. In germline, CDR1 is MNHEY, CDR2 SMNVEV (reference sequence). The CDR3 protein is CASTLLAGGPLDTQYF. The CDR3 coding sequence is TGTGCCAGCACCCTCCTAGCGGGAGGGCCTCTAGATACGCAGTATTTT.

This clone was recorded once. The chain combines TRBV11-2 with TRBJ2-7; D perhaps matches TRBD1 (6 bases). This CDR3 comprises 16 residues. Between the trimmed V and J ends, which lost 2 bases and 5 bases, there was a span of 19 bases. Germline assignment: CDR1 SGHAT and CDR2 FQNNGV. CDR3 bases: TGTGCCAGCAGCTTACGAAGCAGGGGAAGTACCCACGAGCAGTACTTC. It is translated as CASSLRSRGSTHEQYF. Looking up the rest from reference TRBV11-2 and TRBJ2-7 gives the full variable domain: EAGVAQSPRYKIIEKRQSVAFWCNPISGHATLYWYQQILGQGPKLLIQFQNNGVVDDSQLPKDRFSAERLKGVDSTLKIQPAKLEDSAVYLCASSLRSRGSTHEQYFGPGTRLTVT.